This T cell receptor beta chain stems from a study of identical twins. CDR3 length equals 13 residues. V shed 0 bases and J shed 6 bases, with 9 bases lying between them. Per germline, CDR1 SGHKS and CDR2 YYEKEE (reference sequence). TCRdb reprocessed the 5' RACE reads via MiXCR and lists one record per CDR3 protein. The sample gives around 650,000 distinct CDR3 sequences, 7.1% of which show up once; about 1.6% is in the top ten. The same data also contributed to another study, on yellow fever vaccine responses in identical twins.

What was sequenced was PBMCs. This sequence joins TRBV5-5 and TRBJ1-1, with D unclear. The receptor was isolated from a woman aged 18-30 years in good health. CDR3 region: CASSLGVVSEAFF. The CDR3 nucleotides read TGTGCCAGCAGCTTGGGGGTGGTTTCTGAAGCTTTCTTT. Using reference TRBV5-5 and TRBJ1-1 for the parts outside the CDR3, the full variable domain is DAGVTQSPTHLIKTRGQQVTLRCSPISGHKSVSWYQQVLGQGPQFIFQYYEKEERGRGNFPDRFSARQFPNYSSELNVNALLLGDSALYLCASSLGVVSEAFFGQGTRLTVV.